Each of the 15 T cell receptor beta chains below was sequenced from the same sample in a study of identical twins. TCRdb re-analysed the 5' RACE reads in MiXCR, keeping a single row per CDR3 protein. The sample holds roughly 230,000 distinct CDR3 sequences, about 8.9% seen once. These same data were also listed under a study on yellow fever vaccine responses in identical twins.

The sequenced sample was CD8+ T cells sorted from blood. The origin of the receptors is a woman aged 18-30 years in good health.

This clonotype was seen repeatedly, ten times or more. J is TRBJ1-1 and V is TRBV12-3 or TRBV12-4, with unresolved D. V dropped 3 bases and J dropped 6 bases, with 14 bases sitting between them. This CDR3 comprises 14 residues. CDR3 residues: CASSFYRTSPEAFF. CDR3 coding DNA: TGTGCCAGCAGTTTCTATAGGACCTCCCCTGAAGCTTTCTTT.

This clonotype was seen ten or more times. This rearrangement joins TRBV6-5 to TRBJ2-7; D remains unclear. Trimming shortened V by 2 bases and J by 0 bases, and 11 bases separated the two germline ends. There are 15 residues in the CDR3. Germline-derived CDR1 and CDR2 are MNHEY and SVGAGI. The DNA for the CDR3 is TGTGCCAGCAGTTACGGTCAGAAAAGCTCCTACGAGCAGTACTTC. This gives the protein CASSYGQKSSYEQYF.

This clonotype has a count of ten or more. V is TRBV28 and J is TRBJ2-1; TRBD2 matches 10 bases. J was trimmed by 8 bases and V by 6 bases; bases with no gene match: 10. This CDR3 spans 15 amino acids. Germline-derived CDR1 and CDR2 are MDHEN and SYDVKM. This CDR3 is CASSGLADALDEQFF. In DNA form, the CDR3 reads TGTGCCAGCAGCGGACTAGCGGATGCTTTGGATGAGCAGTTCTTC.

Ten or more counts support this clonotype. This sequence joins TRBV10-3 and TRBJ2-3; 12 bases are shared with TRBD2. The CDR3 consists of 16 residues. The V segment lost 2 bases and the J segment 6 bases; nucleotides outside the gene matches: 6. The germline V gene encodes CDR1 ENHRY and CDR2 SYGVKD. The CDR3 is CAISEPASGGADTQYF. The CDR3 coding sequence is TGTGCCATCAGTGAGCCGGCTAGCGGGGGGGCCGATACGCAGTATTTT.

The V and J genes are TRBV11-1 and TRBJ2-5; 9 bases are a match to TRBD2. Losses at the gene ends were 2 bases for V and 5 bases for J; bases not matched to a gene: 15. Germline-derived CDR1 and CDR2 are SGHAT and FQDESV (reference sequence). This CDR3 contains 18 residues. CDR3 sequence reads: CASSLTVPSGAPSETQYF. The DNA for the CDR3 is TGTGCCAGCAGCTTAACGGTCCCTAGCGGGGCCCCTAGTGAGACCCAGTACTTC.

The chain recombines TRBV27 with TRBJ2-2; D is uncertain. The length of the CDR3 is 15 residues. V was cut by 0 bases and J by 6 bases, with 11 bases left in between. Looked up from germline, CDR1 is MNHEY and CDR2 is SMNVEV (reference sequence). The CDR3 region is CASSLSAPWSGELFF. As DNA, the CDR3 is TGTGCCAGCAGTTTATCGGCACCGTGGTCCGGGGAGCTGTTTTTT.

This clonotype occurred many times. The chain couples TRBV7-9 to TRBJ2-3; 7 nucleotides agree with TRBD2. The CDR3 runs 14 residues. CDR1 is SEHNR, CDR2 FQNEAQ, per germline (reference sequence). Trimming took 5 bases from V and 3 from J; bases not matched to a gene: 5. The CDR3 DNA follows: TGTGCCAGCAGCCTTGTGGGGGGGACAGATACGCAGTATTTT. Amino acids: CASSLVGGTDTQYF.

V usage is TRBV5-6 and J usage is TRBJ2-1, with 11 bases fitting TRBD2. The CDR3 consists of 15 residues. Germline lookup yields CDR1 SGHDT and CDR2 YYEEEE. Trimming at V came to 4 bases and at J to 3 bases, leaving 3 bases not matched to a gene. The CDR3 DNA reads TGTGCCAGCAGCCTGACTAGCGGGGACTACAATGAGCAGTTCTTC. The encoded protein is CASSLTSGDYNEQFF.

This clonotype was detected a few times. The rearrangement joins TRBV10-2 to TRBJ2-3; D not resolved. Deletions cut 8 bases from V and 1 base from J, with 13 bases between. The CDR3 has 14 amino acids. Germline V gene lookup returns CDR1 WSHSY and CDR2 SAAADI. As DNA, the CDR3 is TGCGCCAGCCGCAAGGGATACGGCACAGATACGCAGTATTTT. Amino acid sequence: CASRKGYGTDTQYF.

This clonotype was recorded many times. Relative to the germline gene, one junction end is altered; a read error may explain this. The gene calls are TRBV7-9 and TRBJ2-1; 9 positions agree with TRBD1. The germline CDR1 and CDR2 sequences are SEHNR and FQNEAQ (reference sequence). The CDR3 is 15 amino acids. The CDR3, as DNA: TGTGCCAGCAACTTACCGGGACAGGGAACCAATGAGCAGTTCTTC. This encodes CASNLPGQGTNEQFF. Filled out from reference TRBV7-9 and TRBJ2-1, the complete variable domain reads DTGVSQNPRHKITKRGQNVTFRCDPISEHNRLYWYRQTLGQGPEFLTYFQNEAQLEKSRLLSDRFSAERPKGSFSTLEIQRTEQGDSAMYLCASNLPGQGTNEQFFGPGTRLTVL.

J is TRBJ2-7 and V is TRBV12-3 or TRBV12-4, with D unresolved. Trimming left V 3 bases short and J 3 bases short, with 9 bases between. This CDR3 is built from 13 residues. The CDR3 region is CASSFFSGYEQYF. In DNA form, the CDR3 reads TGTGCCAGCAGTTTTTTTTCCGGCTACGAGCAGTACTTC.

This clonotype was seen a few times. The chain carries TRBV15 and TRBJ2-1; 8 bases map to TRBD2. With V trimmed by 4 bases and J by 5 bases, 4 bases remained unmatched. The CDR3 sequence is 14 residues long. Germline V gene lookup returns CDR1 LNHNV and CDR2 YYDKDF (reference sequence). CDR3 sequence (DNA): TGTGCCACCAGCAAGATACTAGCGGACAATGAGCAGTTCTTC. Translating gives CATSKILADNEQFF.

This clonotype was counted at least ten times. This rearrangement joins TRBV7-9 to TRBJ2-7; TRBD1 aligns across 7 bases. The length of the CDR3 is 14 residues. Germline V gene data show CDR1 as SEHNR and CDR2 as FQNEAQ (reference sequence). Trimming cost V 5 bases and J 2 bases; bases outside gene matches: 6. The CDR3 region is CASSPGDRPYEQYF. The CDR3 region has the DNA TGTGCCAGCAGCCCCGGGGACAGACCCTACGAGCAGTACTTC. Full variable domain (outside the CDR3, taken from reference TRBV7-9 and TRBJ2-7): DTGVSQNPRHKITKRGQNVTFRCDPISEHNRLYWYRQTLGQGPEFLTYFQNEAQLEKSRLLSDRFSAERPKGSFSTLEIQRTEQGDSAMYLCASSPGDRPYEQYFGPGTRLTVT.

This clonotype appeared many times. The chain combines TRBV5-1 with TRBJ2-1, with D maybe TRBD2 (6 bases). The germline V gene encodes CDR1 SGHRS and CDR2 YFSETQ. This CDR3 is built from 12 residues. Deletions cut 2 bases from V and 7 bases from J, with 7 bases between. CDR3 residues: CASSFSGNEQFF. In nucleotides, the CDR3 is TGCGCCAGCAGCTTTAGCGGAAATGAGCAGTTCTTC.

This clonotype came up many times. The V and J genes are TRBV11-2 and TRBJ2-2, with D perhaps TRBD1 (5 bases). The germline V and J ends were trimmed by 6 bases and 5 bases, with 13 bases remaining between them. CDR1 is SGHAT, CDR2 FQNNGV, per germline. The CDR3 consists of 14 residues. CDR3 residues: CASRGQGWTGELFF. Written as DNA, the CDR3 is TGTGCCAGCAGAGGGCAGGGCTGGACCGGGGAGCTGTTTTTT.